One and the same sample provided the 17 T cell receptor beta chains below, sequenced in a study of shared clonotypes between healthy human individuals. Profiled with immunoSEQ multiplex PCR; TCRdb holds only in-frame clones, not every one. The sample has hundreds of thousands of clones; 79% are singletons. The sequencing input was PBMCs. All receptors come from a middle-aged woman in good health. Some clones in this sample may be carry-over from other donors' samples.

The rearrangement uses TRBV15 and TRBJ2-7, with TRBD2 identical over 12 bases. Germline trimming cut 0 bases from V and 2 bases from J; bases unmatched to any gene: 5. The CDR3 loop spans 17 amino acids. The germline V gene encodes CDR1 LNHNV and CDR2 YYDKDF (reference sequence). The chain's CDR3 is CATSRDLAGGVPYEQYF. The CDR3 DNA is TGTGCCACCAGCAGAGACCTAGCGGGAGGGGTTCCCTACGAGCAGTACTTC.

The chain joins TRBV9 to TRBJ1-1; 9 bases line up with TRBD1. Germline CDR1 and CDR2: SGDLS and YYNGEE. This CDR3 has 15 amino acids. The J segment lost 0 bases and the V segment lost 2 bases, leaving 2 bases of the junction unmatched. The CDR3 region has the DNA TGTGCCAGCAGCGTCGACAGGGGGGTGAACACTGAAGCTTTCTTT. It specifies CASSVDRGVNTEAFF.

V usage is TRBV19 and J usage is TRBJ2-7, with D hard to call. CDR1 LNHDA and CDR2 SQIVND come from the germline V gene (reference sequence). V shed 5 bases and J shed 2 bases, with 4 bases lying between them. This CDR3 has 11 amino acids. CDR3 protein: CASSSAYEQYF. The CDR3 DNA reads TGTGCCAGTAGTTCCGCCTACGAGCAGTACTTC.

This chain joins TRBV6-5 and TRBJ1-2; the D gene is possibly TRBD1 (6 bases). The CDR3 is made up of 15 amino acids. CDR1 MNHEY and CDR2 SVGAGI come from the germline V gene. V was trimmed by 7 bases and J by 3 bases, leaving 18 bases between them. DNA for the CDR3: TGTGCCAGCACCTCGCCCCGGGGGCGCGACTATGGCTACACCTTC. It encodes CASTSPRGRDYGYTF.

The V call is TRBV2, the J call TRBJ1-6; D remains unclear. The V gene lost 4 bases and the J gene lost 7 bases, with 8 bases spanning the gap. The germline gives CDR1 SNHLY, CDR2 FYNNEI. The CDR3 spans 13 residues. In nucleotides, the CDR3 is TGTGCCAGCAGTGGTCAGCCAAATTCACCCCTCCACTTT. Translated, it gives CASSGQPNSPLHF.

The J gene is TRBJ1-2, the V gene TRBV5-6, with unresolved D. CDR1 is SGHDT and CDR2 is YYEEEE in the germline V gene. The V and J ends lost 0 bases and 2 bases respectively, with 5 bases between them. This CDR3 is 13 amino acids long. The CDR3 protein is CASSLGRNYGYTF. CDR3 coding DNA: TGTGCCAGCAGCTTGGGGAGGAACTATGGCTACACCTTC.

J is TRBJ1-2 and V is TRBV2; D might be TRBD1 (6 bases). V lost 6 bases and J lost 3, with 14 bases in between. CDR1 is SNHLY and CDR2 is FYNNEI in the germline V gene. The CDR3 runs 14 residues. For the CDR3, the DNA is TGTGCCAGCAGACGACGGGGGGCCCACTATGGCTACACCTTC. This translates into CASRRRGAHYGYTF. Supplemented by reference TRBV2 and TRBJ1-2, the full variable domain reads EPEVTQTPSHQVTQMGQEVILRCVPISNHLYFYWYRQILGQKVEFLVSFYNNEISEKSEIFDDQFSVERPDGSNFTLKIRSTKLEDSAMYFCASRRRGAHYGYTFGSGTRLTVV.

This chain joins TRBV19 and TRBJ2-2; 8 bases agree with TRBD1. Germline CDR1 and CDR2: LNHDA and SQIVND (reference sequence). The CDR3 has 15 amino acids. Losses at the gene ends were 3 bases for V and 5 bases for J; bases not matched to a gene: 5. CDR3 DNA sequence: TGTGCCAGTAGTATGTTGACAGGGGCTACCGGGGAGCTGTTTTTT. It translates to CASSMLTGATGELFF.

The rearrangement links TRBV2 to TRBJ1-1; TRBD1 might be the D (5 bases). V was clipped by 4 bases and J by 5 bases, with 11 bases between them. The CDR3 covers 13 residues. The germline V gene encodes CDR1 SNHLY and CDR2 FYNNEI. The CDR3 is CASSVARGTEAFF. The CDR3 DNA reads as TGTGCCAGCAGTGTAGCACGGGGGACTGAAGCTTTCTTT.

The chain combines TRBV10-3 with TRBJ1-5; maybe TRBD1 (6 bases). Per germline, CDR1 ENHRY and CDR2 SYGVKD. V dropped 3 bases and J dropped 11 bases, with 14 bases sitting between them. The CDR3 is 13 amino acids. The CDR3 loop reads CAISDRGRAAQHF. The CDR3 DNA is TGTGCCATCAGTGACAGGGGCCGCGCGGCCCAGCATTTT.

This clone was counted once. The rearrangement links TRBV11-2 to TRBJ2-2, with a possible D match to TRBD1 (6 bases). The CDR3 covers 14 residues. From germline, CDR1 is SGHAT and CDR2 FQNNGV. V shed 4 bases and J shed 7 bases, with 13 bases lying between them. The CDR3 DNA reads as TGTGCCAGCAGCTCGAATCACAGGGTCGGGGAGCTGTTTTTT. Translating it yields CASSSNHRVGELFF.

J is TRBJ2-5 and V is TRBV9; D may be TRBD1 or TRBD2 (6 bases each). Trimming cost V 0 bases and J 4 bases, with 13 bases left between them. The germline gives CDR1 SGDLS, CDR2 YYNGEE. The CDR3 covers 15 residues. Here the CDR3 reads CASSVGGAYPETQYF. CDR3 sequence (DNA): TGTGCCAGCAGCGTAGGGGGGGCCTACCCAGAGACCCAGTACTTC. Supplemented by reference TRBV9 and TRBJ2-5, the full variable domain reads DSGVTQTPKHLITATGQRVTLRCSPRSGDLSVYWYQQSLDQGLQFLIQYYNGEERAKGNILERFSAQQFPDLHSELNLSSLELGDSALYFCASSVGGAYPETQYFGPGTRLLVL.

The CDR3 loop reads CSASPRAFF. CDR3 coding DNA: TGCAGTGCTAGCCCTCGCGCTTTCTTT. The gene calls are TRBV20-1 and TRBJ1-1, with no clear D. The CDR3 is 9 amino acids. CDR1 is DFQATT and CDR2 is SNEGSKA in the germline V gene (reference sequence). V was trimmed by 3 bases and J by 11 bases, leaving 7 bases between them.

DNA for the CDR3: TGTGCCAGCCTACGAGGGGCTAGCGGAAATAATAGCTCCTACAATGAGCAGTTCTTC. It translates to CASLRGASGNNSSYNEQFF. The gene calls are TRBV27 and TRBJ2-1, with TRBD2 matching over 7 bases. CDR3 length equals 19 residues. Trimming removed 8 bases from V and 0 bases from J; junction bases left unmatched: 19. Germline values: CDR1 MNHEY, CDR2 SMNVEV (reference sequence).

This chain joins TRBV7-9 and TRBJ2-2; no reliable D call. V gave up 11 bases and J gave up 0 bases, with 10 bases separating them. The CDR3 consists of 13 residues. Germline V gene lookup returns CDR1 SEHNR and CDR2 FQNEAQ (reference sequence). The CDR3 reads CAGRASNTGELFF. The CDR3 DNA follows: TGTGCCGGTCGGGCCTCGAACACCGGGGAGCTGTTTTTT.

This chain links TRBV2 with TRBJ2-7, with D perhaps TRBD1 or TRBD2 (7 bases each). The CDR3 loop spans 15 amino acids. Germline lookup yields CDR1 SNHLY and CDR2 FYNNEI. Trimming took 6 bases from V and 2 from J, leaving 17 bases between them. The CDR3 DNA sequence: TGTGCCAGCAGCCCCCTACAGGGGACTACCTACGAGCAGTACTTC. Amino acid sequence: CASSPLQGTTYEQYF.

Here the CDR3 reads CASSSGLAGEVKFF. The CDR3 DNA sequence: TGTGCCAGCTCATCGGGACTAGCGGGAGAGGTGAAGTTCTTC. V is TRBV18 and J is TRBJ2-1, with 14 nucleotides matching TRBD2. V lost 5 bases and J lost 14; bases outside the gene matches: 8. Germline lookup yields CDR1 KGHSH and CDR2 LQKENI. The CDR3 sequence is 14 residues long. Variable domain in full (rest from reference TRBV18 and TRBJ2-1): NAGVMQNPRHLVRRRGQEARLRCSPMKGHSHVYWYRQLPEEGLKFMVYLQKENIIDESGMPKERFSAEFPKEGPSILRIQQVVRGDSAAYFCASSSGLAGEVKFFGPGTRLTVL.